Below, one TCR beta chain is given with its context. This specimen comes from a study of T-cell memory formation after mild COVID-19. The germline CDR1 and CDR2 sequences are SGHTA and FQGNSA. Trimming pared 5 bases from V and 6 bases from J, leaving 8 bases between. The CDR3 runs 11 residues. TCRdb reprocessed the 5' RACE reads with MiXCR, giving one entry per CDR3 protein. In the table there are roughly 450,000 distinct CDR3 sequences, roughly 18% of which are singletons. The specimen was PBMCs or a T cell subset sorted from them (not recorded which). V gene TRBV7-2 combines with J gene TRBJ2-7; D unclear. This TCR was sampled from a man younger than 35 who had mild COVID-19 (a few samples of this study predate the infection). Cell type and time point are not known. The CDR3 sequence: CASSLLVEQYF. The CDR3 DNA reads TGTGCCAGCAGCCTCCTAGTCGAGCAGTACTTC. The complete variable domain, with remaining parts taken from reference TRBV7-2 and TRBJ2-7, reads GAGVSQSPSNKVTEKGKDVELRCDPISGHTALYWYRQSLGQGLEFLIYFQGNSAPDKSGLPSDRFSAERTGGSVSTLTIQRTQQEDSAVYLCASSLLVEQYFGPGTRLTVT.